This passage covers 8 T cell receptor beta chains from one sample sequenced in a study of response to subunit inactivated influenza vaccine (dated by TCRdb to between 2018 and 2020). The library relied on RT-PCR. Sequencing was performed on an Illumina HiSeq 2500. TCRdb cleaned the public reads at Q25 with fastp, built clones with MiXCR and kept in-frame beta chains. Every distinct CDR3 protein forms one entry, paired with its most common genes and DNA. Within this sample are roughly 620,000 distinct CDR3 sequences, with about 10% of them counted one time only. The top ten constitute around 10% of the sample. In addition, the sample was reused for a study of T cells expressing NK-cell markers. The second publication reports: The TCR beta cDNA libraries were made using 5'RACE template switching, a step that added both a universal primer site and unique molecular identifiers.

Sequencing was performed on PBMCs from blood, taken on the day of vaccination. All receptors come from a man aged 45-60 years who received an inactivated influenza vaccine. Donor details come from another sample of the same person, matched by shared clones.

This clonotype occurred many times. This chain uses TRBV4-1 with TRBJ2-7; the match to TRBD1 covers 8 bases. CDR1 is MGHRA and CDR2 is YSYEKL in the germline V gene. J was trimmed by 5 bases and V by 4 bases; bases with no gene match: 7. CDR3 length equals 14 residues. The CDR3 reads CASSPTGVGDEQYF. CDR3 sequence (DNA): TGCGCCAGCAGCCCGACAGGGGTAGGTGACGAGCAGTACTTC.

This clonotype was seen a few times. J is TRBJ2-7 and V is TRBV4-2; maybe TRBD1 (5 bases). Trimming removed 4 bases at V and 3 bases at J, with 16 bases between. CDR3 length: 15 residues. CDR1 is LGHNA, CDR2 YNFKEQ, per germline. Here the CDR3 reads CASSPRVGWGYEQYF. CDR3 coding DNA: TGTGCCAGCAGCCCCAGGGTGGGATGGGGCTACGAGCAGTACTTC.

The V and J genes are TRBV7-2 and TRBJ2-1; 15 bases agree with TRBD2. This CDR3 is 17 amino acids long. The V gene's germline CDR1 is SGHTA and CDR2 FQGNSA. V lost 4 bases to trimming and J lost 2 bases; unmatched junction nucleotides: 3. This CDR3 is CASSSRTSGGAYNEQFF. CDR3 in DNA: TGTGCCAGCAGCTCCCGGACTAGCGGGGGGGCCTACAATGAGCAGTTCTTC.

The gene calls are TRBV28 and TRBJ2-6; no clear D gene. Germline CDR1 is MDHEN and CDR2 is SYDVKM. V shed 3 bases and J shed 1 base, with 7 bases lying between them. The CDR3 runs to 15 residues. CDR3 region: CASSFWTSGANVLTF. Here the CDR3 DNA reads TGTGCCAGCAGTTTCTGGACGTCTGGGGCCAACGTCCTGACTTTC.

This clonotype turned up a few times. The CDR3 is CASSTTRLDRGTEAFF. CDR3 sequence (DNA): TGTGCCAGTAGTACCACTCGACTTGACAGGGGCACTGAAGCTTTCTTT. V is TRBV19 and J is TRBJ1-1; 8 bases match TRBD1. V was pared by 4 bases and J by 4 bases, with 11 bases of the junction left unmatched. This CDR3 is built from 16 residues. Germline CDR1 reads LNHDA; CDR2 reads SQIVND (reference sequence).

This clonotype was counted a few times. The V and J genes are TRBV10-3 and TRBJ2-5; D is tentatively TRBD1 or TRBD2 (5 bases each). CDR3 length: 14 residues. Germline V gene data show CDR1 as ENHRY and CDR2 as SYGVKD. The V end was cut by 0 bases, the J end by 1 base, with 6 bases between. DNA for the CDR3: TGTGCCATCAGTGAGTCGGGGACCCAAGAGACCCAGTACTTC. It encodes CAISESGTQETQYF.

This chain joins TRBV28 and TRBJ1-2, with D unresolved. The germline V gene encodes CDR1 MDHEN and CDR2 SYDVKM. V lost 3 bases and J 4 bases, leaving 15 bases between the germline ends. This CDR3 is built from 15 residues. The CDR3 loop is CASSFITAGFYGYTF. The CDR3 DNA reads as TGTGCCAGCAGTTTTATCACAGCCGGTTTCTATGGCTACACCTTC.

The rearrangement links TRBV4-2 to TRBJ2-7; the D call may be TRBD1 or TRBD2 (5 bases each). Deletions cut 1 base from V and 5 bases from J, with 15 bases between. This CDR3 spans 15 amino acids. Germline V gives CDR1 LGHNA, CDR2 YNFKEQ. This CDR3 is CASSQASSGANEQYF. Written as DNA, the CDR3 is TGTGCCAGCAGCCAAGCATCGTCCGGGGCCAACGAGCAGTACTTC.